The 28 T cell receptor beta chains listed next were all sequenced from one sample in a study of response to subunit inactivated influenza vaccine (dated by TCRdb to between 2017 and 2018). Libraries were made using RT-PCR. Data came from an Illumina HiSeq 2500. TCRdb's own reprocessing of the public reads used fastp at Q25 and MiXCR and kept productive beta chains. Merged by CDR3 protein, the rows form single entries marked with the most common genes and DNA. This sample holds under 850,000 distinct CDR3 sequences; less than 20% were observed only once. Clones ranked in the top ten supply about a tenth of the sample. Material: PBMCs from blood, obtained roughly 5 days after vaccination. The origin of the receptors is a man between 50 and 59 years old who received an inactivated influenza vaccine. Donor details come from another sample of the same person, matched by shared clones.

This clonotype turned up a few times. This chain links TRBV3-1 with TRBJ2-5; 7 bases are a match to TRBD1. The germline V gene has CDR1 LGHDT and CDR2 YNNKEL (reference sequence). This CDR3 contains 14 residues. Trimming at V came to 4 bases and at J to 5 bases, leaving 7 bases not matched to a gene. The CDR3 is CASSPLRDSETQYF. The CDR3 DNA sequence: TGTGCCAGCAGCCCACTCCGGGACAGTGAGACCCAGTACTTC.

V is TRBV7-9 and J is TRBJ1-1; D possibly corresponds to TRBD1 (5 bases). The CDR3 sequence is 11 residues long. V shed 5 bases and J shed 11 bases, with 12 bases lying between them. Germline values: CDR1 SEHNR, CDR2 FQNEAQ (reference sequence). CDR3: CASSPGGVAFF. The DNA for the CDR3 is TGTGCCAGCAGCCCTGGGGGGGTTGCTTTCTTT.

This clonotype has a handful of counts. The chain links TRBV4-1 to TRBJ2-7, with D perhaps TRBD2 (6 bases). V dropped 1 base and J dropped 4 bases, with 14 bases sitting between them. Germline CDR1 and CDR2: MGHRA and YSYEKL. The CDR3 totals 15 residues. The CDR3, as DNA: TGCGCCAGCAGCCAAGGGCTAGCGCCTAATTACGAGCAGTACTTC. This gives the protein CASSQGLAPNYEQYF.

This clonotype was detected only a few times. CDR3 nucleotides: TGTGCCAGCAGTGTACAAGGGGCGGGGCACTACGAGCAGTACTTC. It is translated as CASSVQGAGHYEQYF. The chain links TRBV7-2 to TRBJ2-7, with D possibly being TRBD2 (6 bases). CDR3 length equals 15 residues. CDR1 is SGHTA, CDR2 FQGNSA, per germline. V lost 6 bases and J lost 3, with 18 bases in between.

This clonotype was seen more than once but under ten times. The rearrangement joins TRBV12-3 or TRBV12-4 to TRBJ1-2; weak D call: TRBD1 (6 bases). This CDR3 spans 14 amino acids. The ends were cut back, 7 bases at V and 8 bases at J, with 20 bases in the middle. CDR3: CASTPGGGAGGYTF. As DNA, the CDR3 is TGTGCCAGCACTCCTGGAGGGGGTGCAGGAGGCTACACCTTC.

This clonotype was recorded a few times. This chain connects TRBV7-3 to TRBJ2-1; D gene uncertain. There are 15 residues in the CDR3. The germline V and J ends were trimmed by 0 bases and 4 bases, with 10 bases remaining between them. Germline CDR1 and CDR2: SGHTA and FQGTGA. The CDR3 spells CASSLTSATYNEQFF. In DNA, the CDR3 is TGTGCCAGCAGCTTAACGTCGGCTACGTACAATGAGCAGTTCTTC.

The V call is TRBV9, the J call TRBJ1-2, with 7 bases that match TRBD1. With V trimmed by 4 bases and J by 6 bases, 9 bases remained unmatched. The germline V gene has CDR1 SGDLS and CDR2 YYNGEE. The CDR3 runs to 14 residues. CDR3 in amino acids: CASSSRKGADGYTF. The CDR3 DNA reads TGTGCCAGCAGCTCTCGAAAGGGGGCGGATGGCTACACCTTC.

CDR3 bases: TGTGCCAGCAGTTTCCAGTTAGCGGGAGGCCGAACAAGCTCCTACAATGAGCAGTTCTTC. It is translated as CASSFQLAGGRTSSYNEQFF. The chain links TRBV6-2 or TRBV6-3 to TRBJ2-1; 10 bases are shared with TRBD2. The CDR3 has 20 amino acids. From germline, CDR1 is MNHEY and CDR2 SVGEGT. The junction had 15 bases not matched to a gene; V was cut back by 4 bases and J by 0 bases.

This clonotype was seen only a few times. V usage is TRBV7-9 and J usage is TRBJ2-7; no clear D. Trimming cost V 3 bases and J 5 bases, with 14 bases left between them. This CDR3 is built from 14 residues. Looked up from germline, CDR1 is SEHNR and CDR2 is FQNEAQ (reference sequence). As DNA, the CDR3 is TGTGCCAGCAGCTTGAGTATGGGTGTCCACGAGCAGTACTTC. Amino acid sequence: CASSLSMGVHEQYF.

This clonotype was counted ten times or more. This rearrangement joins TRBV12-3 or TRBV12-4 to TRBJ2-3; 13 bases fit TRBD2. After removal of 5 bases from V and 4 bases from J, the junction contained 9 bases not matched to a gene. This CDR3 has 17 amino acids. In DNA form, the CDR3 reads TGTGCCAGCAGTCTGACCACTAGCGGGAGGGCGGCAGATACGCAGTATTTT. Its protein is CASSLTTSGRAADTQYF.

The chain links TRBV7-9 to TRBJ2-5; D assignment may be TRBD1 or TRBD2 (5 bases each). Trimming took off 7 bases at V and 2 bases at J, with 20 bases between the two ends. This CDR3 is built from 16 residues. Germline-derived CDR1 and CDR2 are SEHNR and FQNEAQ (reference sequence). The CDR3: CASTALGTDEQETQYF. In DNA, the CDR3 is TGTGCCAGCACAGCGCTTGGGACGGACGAACAAGAGACCCAGTACTTC.

This chain connects TRBV24-1 to TRBJ2-3, with D perhaps TRBD1 or TRBD2 (5 bases each). Germline CDR1 KGHDR, CDR2 SFDVKD. CDR3 length: 13 amino acids. The ends were cut back, 2 bases at V and 9 bases at J, with 11 bases in the middle. DNA of the CDR3: TGTGCCACCAGTGATTGGGACCTCGGGACGCAGTATTTT. Protein: CATSDWDLGTQYF.

This clonotype was observed a handful of times. The V and J genes are TRBV5-6 and TRBJ2-3; D is perhaps TRBD2 (6 bases). This CDR3 has 13 residues. Germline loops: CDR1 SGHDT, CDR2 YYEEEE. Trimming cost V 4 bases and J 7 bases, with 13 bases left between them. The CDR3 spells CASSRDLLNTQYF. CDR3 coding DNA: TGTGCCAGCAGCCGGGACTTACTAAATACGCAGTATTTT. The whole variable domain, remainder taken from reference TRBV5-6 and TRBJ2-3, is DAGVTQSPTHLIKTRGQQVTLRCSPKSGHDTVSWYQQALGQGPQFIFQYYEEEERQRGNFPDRFSGHQFPNYSSELNVNALLLGDSALYLCASSRDLLNTQYFGPGTRLTVL.

This clonotype came up a few times. The chain has TRBV5-1 and TRBJ2-1; TRBD2 is a possible D gene (6 bases). CDR1 and CDR2 (germline): SGHRS, YFSETQ. The CDR3 contains 13 residues. V was clipped by 6 bases and J by 6 bases, with 13 bases between them. The chain's CDR3 is CASKDSGFNEQFF. As DNA, the CDR3 is TGCGCCAGCAAGGATAGCGGCTTCAATGAGCAGTTCTTC.

In its sample, this clonotype was seen many times. The chain is built from TRBV15 and TRBJ2-3; D might be TRBD1 (6 bases). The germline CDR1 and CDR2 sequences are LNHNV and YYDKDF (reference sequence). This CDR3 comprises 14 residues. V shed 9 bases and J shed 4 bases, with 17 bases lying between them. CDR3 in amino acids: CATKQGRGADTQYF. CDR3 sequence (DNA): TGTGCCACTAAACAGGGCCGGGGTGCAGATACGCAGTATTTT.

This clonotype turned up a few times. The chain uses TRBV9 and TRBJ2-5; maybe TRBD2 (6 bases). The CDR3 sequence is 14 residues long. V was shortened by 3 bases and J by 4 bases, with 13 bases between the two germline ends. The germline V gene has CDR1 SGDLS and CDR2 YYNGEE. This chain's CDR3 is CASSGTWRGETQYF. The CDR3 DNA reads TGTGCCAGCAGCGGTACCTGGAGGGGAGAGACCCAGTACTTC.

This clonotype was counted only a few times. V usage is TRBV20-1 and J usage is TRBJ2-5, with D perhaps TRBD2 (6 bases). There are 14 residues in the CDR3. The V gene lost 3 bases and the J gene lost 2 bases, with 13 bases spanning the gap. Germline values: CDR1 DFQATT, CDR2 SNEGSKA (reference sequence). The CDR3 DNA reads as TGCAGTGCTAGGGGTAGCGGAGGGCAAGAGACCCAGTACTTC. Translating gives CSARGSGGQETQYF.

The gene calls are TRBV7-8 and TRBJ2-2; TRBD2 is a possible D gene (5 bases). The CDR3 extends over 14 amino acids. The V gene's germline CDR1 is SGHVS and CDR2 FQNEAQ. The V gene lost 5 bases and the J gene lost 6 bases, with 13 bases spanning the gap. The CDR3 DNA sequence: TGTGCCAGCAGCCCGAGAGGGCTCGCCGGGGAGCTGTTTTTT. Translated, it gives CASSPRGLAGELFF.

This clonotype was seen more than once but under ten times. V and J are TRBV12-3 or TRBV12-4 and TRBJ2-5; weak D call: TRBD1 (6 bases). This CDR3 region has 14 residues. Trimming removed 6 bases at V and 0 bases at J, with 11 bases between. As DNA, the CDR3 is TGTGCCAGCAGGAACAGGGAATACCAAGAGACCCAGTACTTC. It codes for CASRNREYQETQYF.

This clonotype was counted only a few times. Here the CDR3 reads CASTATKSSGQVSYEQYF. The CDR3 DNA is TGTGCCAGCACCGCAACGAAGTCATCGGGACAGGTCTCCTACGAGCAGTACTTC. V usage is TRBV12-3 or TRBV12-4 and J usage is TRBJ2-7; 8 bases are shared with TRBD1. V was pared by 7 bases and J by 0 bases, with 17 bases of the junction left unmatched. The CDR3 has 18 amino acids.

The chain has TRBV12-3 or TRBV12-4 and TRBJ2-3; 8 bases are shared with TRBD2. The CDR3 covers 17 residues. V dropped 3 bases and J dropped 2; count of bases not matched to a gene: 10. CDR3 in DNA: TGTGCCAGCAGTTTGGGCTCGGGGGGGCGTGCCACAGATACGCAGTATTTT. This codes for CASSLGSGGRATDTQYF.

This clonotype came up a few times. This sequence joins TRBV5-1 and TRBJ2-1; D unresolved. The ends were cut back, 0 bases at V and 15 bases at J, with 16 bases in the middle. This CDR3 comprises 13 residues. Per the germline V gene, CDR1 is SGHRS and CDR2 is YFSETQ. As DNA, the CDR3 is TGCGCCAGCAGCTTGGGGTCTAGTGATAGGTGGTTCTTC. Amino acids: CASSLGSSDRWFF.

This clonotype has only one observation. This rearrangement joins TRBV12-3 or TRBV12-4 to TRBJ2-3; D perhaps matches TRBD1 (6 bases). Trimming stripped 3 bases from V and 7 bases from J, with 14 bases between. There are 14 residues in the CDR3. The CDR3 DNA is TGTGCCAGCAGTTTTTTTGGGGGCGCAAATACGCAGTATTTT. Residues: CASSFFGGANTQYF.

This sequence joins TRBV6-2 or TRBV6-3 and TRBJ2-7; 8 bases match TRBD1. The CDR3 sequence is 13 residues long. Germline loops: CDR1 MNHEY, CDR2 SVGEGT. Unmatched junction bases numbered 11, after V lost 9 bases and J lost 7 bases. CDR3 region: CASRTGLLREQYF. For the CDR3, the DNA is TGTGCCAGTCGGACAGGGCTTCTCCGAGAGCAGTACTTC.

Here the CDR3 DNA reads TGTGCCAGCAGCTATGGCGGGGGGGCTCGGAACACTGAAGCTTTCTTT. This translates into CASSYGGGARNTEAFF. V gene TRBV7-9 combines with J gene TRBJ1-1; weak D call: TRBD1 (6 bases). V lost 4 bases, J lost 1 base, and 16 bases lay in between. Germline-derived CDR1 and CDR2 are SEHNR and FQNEAQ (reference sequence). This CDR3 spans 16 amino acids.

This clonotype was recorded at least ten times. The chain couples TRBV12-3 or TRBV12-4 to TRBJ1-1; maybe TRBD1 (6 bases). The CDR3 spans 13 residues. Deletions cut 7 bases from V and 1 base from J, with 10 bases between. In DNA form, the CDR3 reads TGTGCCAGCATTGACAGGAGGAACACTGAAGCTTTCTTT. Amino acids: CASIDRRNTEAFF.

The V call is TRBV10-3, the J call TRBJ2-1; D call uncertain. CDR1 ENHRY and CDR2 SYGVKD come from the germline V gene. The CDR3 covers 13 residues. V shed 1 base and J shed 4 bases, with 5 bases lying between them. CDR3 sequence reads: CAISEFLYNEQFF. The CDR3 bases are TGTGCCATCAGTGAGTTTTTATACAATGAGCAGTTCTTC.

The rearrangement uses TRBV20-1 and TRBJ2-7; a weak D match, TRBD1 (5 bases). CDR3 length: 12 residues. Germline V CDR1 and CDR2: DFQATT, SNEGSKA (reference sequence). Trimming stripped 5 bases from V and 5 bases from J, with 13 bases between. The CDR3 loop is CSAVPGAHEQYF. The DNA for the CDR3 is TGCAGTGCTGTTCCTGGGGCACACGAGCAGTACTTC.